A selection of T cell receptor beta chains follows, all from one sample in a study of CD8+ T cells in alopecia areata. Repertoires were generated with immunoSEQ multiplex PCR, while TCRdb's copy carries only in-frame clones and drops some. The sample yields about 140,000 clones, roughly 62% seen once. Material: CD4+ T cells sorted from blood, obtained at week 0. The receptors here all came from a human donor with alopecia areata. Each CDR3 is given with its conserved first and last residue. Each record gives: V gene, clone size, D gene, J gene, CDR3 protein, CDR3 DNA. D genes are given only for firm matches. For some rows the clone size is stated as once, few or many, or as a class when expanded; others skip it.

v_call: TRBV5-4
clone_size: .
d_call: TRBD2
j_call: TRBJ2-7
cdr3_aa: CASRPWGGSYEQYF
cdr3_nt: TGTGCCAGCAGACCGTGGGGGGGCTCCTACGAGCAGTACTTC

v_call: TRBV5-4
clone_size: .
d_call: .
j_call: TRBJ2-5
cdr3_aa: CASTLQGPERETQYF
cdr3_nt: TGTGCCAGCACCCTACAGGGCCCAGAGAGGGAGACCCAGTACTTC

v_call: TRBV19
clone_size: .
d_call: TRBD2
j_call: TRBJ2-4
cdr3_aa: CASIPGGPGNIQYF
cdr3_nt: TGTGCCAGTATCCCGGGGGGGCCGGGAAACATTCAGTACTTC

v_call: TRBV5-6
clone_size: few
d_call: .
j_call: TRBJ2-5
cdr3_aa: CASSLTFSETQYF
cdr3_nt: TGTGCCAGCAGCTTGACCTTCTCGGAGACCCAGTACTTC

v_call: TRBV25-1
clone_size: .
d_call: .
j_call: TRBJ2-7
cdr3_aa: CASSGYYEQYF
cdr3_nt: TGTGCCAGCAGCGGATACTACGAGCAGTACTTC

v_call: TRBV9
clone_size: .
d_call: TRBD1
j_call: TRBJ2-5
cdr3_aa: CASSGEWGQKETQYF
cdr3_nt: TGTGCCAGCAGCGGGGAATGGGGACAGAAGGAGACCCAGTACTTC

v_call: TRBV29-1
clone_size: .
d_call: .
j_call: TRBJ2-1
cdr3_aa: CSVEELGNEQFF
cdr3_nt: TGCAGCGTTGAAGAACTGGGTAATGAGCAGTTCTTC

v_call: TRBV29-1
clone_size: .
d_call: .
j_call: TRBJ1-2
cdr3_aa: CSVATRGDGYTF
cdr3_nt: TGCAGCGTGGCGACCAGGGGCGATGGCTACACCTTC

v_call: TRBV6-1
clone_size: .
d_call: .
j_call: TRBJ1-2
cdr3_aa: CASSEVGDYGYTF
cdr3_nt: TGTGCCAGCAGTGAGGTCGGTGACTATGGCTACACCTTC

v_call: TRBV15
clone_size: .
d_call: TRBD1
j_call: TRBJ1-5
cdr3_aa: CATSPHGQGDQPQHF
cdr3_nt: TGTGCCACCAGCCCCCACGGACAGGGGGATCAGCCCCAGCATTTT

v_call: TRBV5-1
clone_size: .
d_call: .
j_call: TRBJ2-1
cdr3_aa: CASSLTGTSAYNEQFF
cdr3_nt: TGCGCCAGCAGCCTTACCGGGACTTCAGCCTACAATGAGCAGTTCTTC

v_call: TRBV20-1
clone_size: few
d_call: .
j_call: TRBJ1-1
cdr3_aa: CSHRAYTEAFF
cdr3_nt: TGCAGCCACCGGGCCTACACTGAAGCTTTCTTT

v_call: TRBV4-1
clone_size: few
d_call: .
j_call: TRBJ2-3
cdr3_aa: CASSQVDSTDTQYF
cdr3_nt: TGCGCCAGCAGCCAGGTAGACTCCACAGATACGCAGTATTTT

v_call: TRBV29-1
clone_size: .
d_call: .
j_call: TRBJ2-7
cdr3_aa: CSVHLGFDEQYF
cdr3_nt: TGCAGCGTTCACTTGGGTTTCGACGAGCAGTACTTC

v_call: TRBV10-3
clone_size: .
d_call: .
j_call: TRBJ2-2
cdr3_aa: CAISESPGETGELFF
cdr3_nt: TGTGCCATCAGTGAGAGCCCAGGGGAGACCGGGGAGCTGTTTTTT

v_call: TRBV7-9
clone_size: .
d_call: TRBD1
j_call: TRBJ2-3
cdr3_aa: CASSPGTGITDTQYF
cdr3_nt: TGTGCCAGCAGCCCTGGGACAGGCATCACAGATACGCAGTATTTT

v_call: TRBV28
clone_size: few
d_call: .
j_call: TRBJ1-1
cdr3_aa: CASRGSDRMNTEAFF
cdr3_nt: TGTGCCAGCCGAGGATCTGATCGGATGAACACTGAAGCTTTCTTT

v_call: TRBV29-1
clone_size: .
d_call: TRBD2
j_call: TRBJ2-7
cdr3_aa: CSVGGLEGYEQYF
cdr3_nt: TGCAGCGTTGGTGGACTAGAAGGCTACGAGCAGTACTTC

v_call: TRBV14
clone_size: .
d_call: TRBD1
j_call: TRBJ1-6
cdr3_aa: CASSDRETSPLHF
cdr3_nt: TGTGCCAGCAGTGACAGGGAAACATCACCCCTCCACTTT

v_call: TRBV29-1
clone_size: .
d_call: TRBD1
j_call: TRBJ2-1
cdr3_aa: CSFRDRVDNEQFF
cdr3_nt: TGCAGCTTCCGGGACAGGGTCGACAATGAGCAGTTCTTC

v_call: TRBV9
clone_size: few
d_call: .
j_call: TRBJ1-2
cdr3_aa: CASSVGGDNYGYTF
cdr3_nt: TGTGCCAGCAGCGTAGGGGGAGACAACTATGGCTACACCTTC

v_call: TRBV12-5
clone_size: few
d_call: .
j_call: TRBJ2-3
cdr3_aa: CASGLGEWGDTQYF
cdr3_nt: TGTGCTAGTGGTTTGGGAGAATGGGGTGATACGCAGTATTTT

v_call: TRBV29-1
clone_size: once
d_call: .
j_call: TRBJ1-3
cdr3_aa: CSVVLGNTIYF
cdr3_nt: TGCAGCGTTGTTTTGGGAAACACCATATATTTT

v_call: TRBV10-3
clone_size: .
d_call: .
j_call: TRBJ1-1
cdr3_aa: CATSPGYSEAFF
cdr3_nt: TGTGCCACCTCCCCCGGGTACTCTGAAGCTTTCTTT

v_call: TRBV30
clone_size: .
d_call: TRBD1
j_call: TRBJ1-5
cdr3_aa: CAWSAGQGVPQHF
cdr3_nt: TGTGCCTGGAGTGCGGGACAGGGGGTGCCCCAGCATTTT

v_call: TRBV18
clone_size: .
d_call: .
j_call: TRBJ2-2
cdr3_aa: CASSPVDSLPGELFF
cdr3_nt: TGTGCCAGCTCACCTGTGGACAGCCTCCCCGGGGAGCTGTTTTTT

v_call: TRBV29-1
clone_size: .
d_call: .
j_call: TRBJ2-7
cdr3_aa: CSGLLKDEQYF
cdr3_nt: TGCAGCGGCCTACTCAAGGACGAGCAGTACTTC

v_call: TRBV18
clone_size: few
d_call: .
j_call: TRBJ2-5
cdr3_aa: CASSPSYLQETQYF
cdr3_nt: TGTGCCAGCTCACCATCCTACCTCCAAGAGACCCAGTACTTC

v_call: TRBV30
clone_size: .
d_call: .
j_call: TRBJ1-1
cdr3_aa: CACSRTEAFF
cdr3_nt: TGTGCCTGCTCTAGGACTGAAGCTTTCTTT

v_call: TRBV5-5
clone_size: .
d_call: TRBD2
j_call: TRBJ2-7
cdr3_aa: CASSLGLASSYEQYF
cdr3_nt: TGTGCCAGCAGCTTAGGACTAGCGAGCTCCTACGAGCAGTACTTC

v_call: TRBV10-2
clone_size: .
d_call: TRBD1
j_call: TRBJ2-1
cdr3_aa: CASNDRGSYNEQFF
cdr3_nt: TGCGCCAGCAACGACAGGGGTTCCTACAATGAGCAGTTCTTC

v_call: TRBV5-4
clone_size: .
d_call: .
j_call: TRBJ2-5
cdr3_aa: CASSLYETQYF
cdr3_nt: TGTGCCAGCAGCTTGTATGAGACCCAGTACTTC

v_call: TRBV30
clone_size: .
d_call: .
j_call: TRBJ2-7
cdr3_aa: CAWSVLNMYEQYF
cdr3_nt: TGTGCCTGGAGTGTACTTAACATGTACGAGCAGTACTTC

v_call: TRBV29-1
clone_size: few
d_call: .
j_call: TRBJ2-7
cdr3_aa: CSVEDMGGRSSYEQYF
cdr3_nt: TGCAGCGTTGAAGATATGGGGGGCCGGTCCTCCTACGAGCAGTACTTC

v_call: TRBV2
clone_size: .
d_call: TRBD2
j_call: TRBJ2-7
cdr3_aa: CASRAPGGEQYF
cdr3_nt: TGTGCCAGCAGGGCCCCGGGGGGGGAGCAGTACTTC

v_call: TRBV2
clone_size: few
d_call: .
j_call: TRBJ2-5
cdr3_aa: CASTYERTQYF
cdr3_nt: TGTGCCAGCACCTACGAAAGGACCCAGTACTTC

v_call: TRBV7-2
clone_size: .
d_call: .
j_call: TRBJ2-1
cdr3_aa: CASSLQGGNEQFF
cdr3_nt: TGTGCCAGCAGCTTACAGGGCGGGAATGAGCAGTTCTTC

v_call: TRBV29-1
clone_size: few
d_call: TRBD1
j_call: TRBJ1-2
cdr3_aa: CSAGTGSGYGYTF
cdr3_nt: TGCAGCGCTGGGACAGGGAGCGGCTATGGCTACACCTTC

v_call: TRBV29-1
clone_size: few
d_call: .
j_call: TRBJ2-5
cdr3_aa: CSVQNQETQYF
cdr3_nt: TGCAGCGTTCAGAATCAAGAGACCCAGTACTTC

v_call: TRBV7-9
clone_size: few
d_call: .
j_call: TRBJ2-2
cdr3_aa: CASLSLNTGELFF
cdr3_nt: TGTGCCAGCCTTAGTTTGAACACCGGGGAGCTGTTTTTT

v_call: TRBV7-9
clone_size: .
d_call: TRBD1
j_call: TRBJ1-6
cdr3_aa: CASSLDRWLHF
cdr3_nt: TGTGCCAGCAGCTTGGACAGGTGGCTCCACTTT

v_call: TRBV2
clone_size: once
d_call: TRBD1
j_call: TRBJ1-5
cdr3_aa: CASSGQGGSNQPQHF
cdr3_nt: TGTGCCAGCAGCGGACAGGGGGGGAGCAATCAGCCCCAGCATTTT

v_call: TRBV30
clone_size: once
d_call: .
j_call: TRBJ2-1
cdr3_aa: CAWSVGGDEQFF
cdr3_nt: TGTGCCTGGAGTGTGGGCGGGGATGAGCAGTTCTTC

v_call: TRBV29-1
clone_size: few
d_call: .
j_call: TRBJ2-7
cdr3_aa: CSVEVLQGNREQYF
cdr3_nt: TGCAGCGTTGAAGTCCTGCAGGGTAATCGCGAGCAGTACTTC

v_call: TRBV29-1
clone_size: .
d_call: .
j_call: TRBJ1-2
cdr3_aa: CSGFGVNGYTF
cdr3_nt: TGCAGCGGTTTCGGGGTTAATGGCTACACCTTC

v_call: TRBV14
clone_size: few
d_call: TRBD1
j_call: TRBJ2-3
cdr3_aa: CASSPRTGFSDTQYF
cdr3_nt: TGTGCCAGCAGCCCACGGACAGGGTTTTCAGATACGCAGTATTTT

v_call: TRBV4-1
clone_size: .
d_call: .
j_call: TRBJ1-1
cdr3_aa: CASSQGEWHTVNTEAFF
cdr3_nt: TGCGCCAGCAGCCAAGGCGAATGGCACACCGTGAACACTGAAGCTTTCTTT

v_call: TRBV11-2
clone_size: .
d_call: .
j_call: TRBJ2-7
cdr3_aa: CASSSIYEQYF
cdr3_nt: TGTGCCAGCAGCTCAATCTACGAGCAGTACTTC

v_call: TRBV7-2
clone_size: .
d_call: TRBD2
j_call: TRBJ2-7
cdr3_aa: CASSAVAGYGYEQYF
cdr3_nt: TGTGCCAGCAGCGCCGTAGCGGGATACGGCTACGAGCAGTACTTC

v_call: TRBV5-1
clone_size: .
d_call: .
j_call: TRBJ1-2
cdr3_aa: CASTAGQPPYGYTF
cdr3_nt: TGCGCCAGCACGGCGGGGCAACCTCCCTATGGCTACACCTTC

v_call: TRBV5-1
clone_size: .
d_call: .
j_call: TRBJ2-7
cdr3_aa: CASSLVGGNYEQYF
cdr3_nt: TGCGCCAGCAGCTTGGTGGGGGGCAACTACGAGCAGTACTTC

v_call: TRBV7-2
clone_size: .
d_call: .
j_call: TRBJ1-2
cdr3_aa: CASSLVGAKGGYTF
cdr3_nt: TGTGCCAGCAGCTTAGTCGGGGCCAAGGGGGGCTACACCTTC

v_call: TRBV5-6
clone_size: .
d_call: .
j_call: TRBJ1-5
cdr3_aa: CASSLSGGTQPQHF
cdr3_nt: TGTGCCAGCAGCTTGAGTGGGGGTACCCAGCCCCAGCATTTT

v_call: TRBV5-6
clone_size: .
d_call: TRBD2
j_call: TRBJ2-5
cdr3_aa: CASSNGLGRETQYF
cdr3_nt: TGTGCCAGCAGCAACGGACTAGGAAGGGAGACCCAGTACTTC

v_call: TRBV7-2
clone_size: few
d_call: .
j_call: TRBJ2-7
cdr3_aa: CASSPGVFEQYF
cdr3_nt: TGTGCCAGCAGCCCGGGGGTCTTCGAGCAGTACTTC

v_call: TRBV15
clone_size: .
d_call: .
j_call: TRBJ1-1
cdr3_aa: CATSAQEGGDTEAFF
cdr3_nt: TGTGCCACCAGCGCACAGGAGGGCGGGGACACTGAAGCTTTCTTT

v_call: TRBV7-2
clone_size: few
d_call: .
j_call: TRBJ2-2
cdr3_aa: CASSLENLLNTGELFF
cdr3_nt: TGTGCCAGCAGCTTAGAAAATCTCCTGAACACCGGGGAGCTGTTTTTT